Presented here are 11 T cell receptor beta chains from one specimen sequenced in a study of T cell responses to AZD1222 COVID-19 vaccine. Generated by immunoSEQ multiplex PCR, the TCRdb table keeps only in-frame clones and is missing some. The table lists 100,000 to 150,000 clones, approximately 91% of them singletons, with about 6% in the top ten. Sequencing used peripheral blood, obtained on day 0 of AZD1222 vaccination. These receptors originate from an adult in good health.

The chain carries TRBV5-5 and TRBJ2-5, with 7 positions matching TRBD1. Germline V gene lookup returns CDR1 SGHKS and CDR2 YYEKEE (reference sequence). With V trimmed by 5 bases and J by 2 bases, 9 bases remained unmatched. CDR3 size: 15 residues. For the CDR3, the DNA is TGTGCCAGCAGACCCCCCGGGACAGTACAAGAGACCCAGTACTTC. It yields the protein CASRPPGTVQETQYF.

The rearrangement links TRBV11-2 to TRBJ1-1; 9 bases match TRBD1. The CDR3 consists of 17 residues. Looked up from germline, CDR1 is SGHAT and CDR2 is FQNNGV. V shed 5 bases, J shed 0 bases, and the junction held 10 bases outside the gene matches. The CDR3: CASSRLQGAGMNTEAFF. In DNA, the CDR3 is TGTGCCAGCAGCCGGTTACAGGGGGCAGGGATGAACACTGAAGCTTTCTTT.

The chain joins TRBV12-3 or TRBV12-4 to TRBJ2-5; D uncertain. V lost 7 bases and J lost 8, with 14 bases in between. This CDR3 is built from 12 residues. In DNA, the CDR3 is TGTGCCAGCACCTTATCGAGTTCAACCCAGTACTTC. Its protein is CASTLSSSTQYF.

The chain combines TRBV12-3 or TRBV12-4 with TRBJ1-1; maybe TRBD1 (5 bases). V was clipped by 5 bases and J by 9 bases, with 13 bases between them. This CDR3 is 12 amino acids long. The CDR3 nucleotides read TGTGCCAGCAGTCCTAGAGGGGTGAAAGCTTTCTTT. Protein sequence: CASSPRGVKAFF.

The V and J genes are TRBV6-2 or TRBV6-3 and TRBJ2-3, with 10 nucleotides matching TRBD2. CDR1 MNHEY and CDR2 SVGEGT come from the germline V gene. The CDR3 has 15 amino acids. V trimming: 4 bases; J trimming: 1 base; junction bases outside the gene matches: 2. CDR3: CASSSGTSGTDTQYF. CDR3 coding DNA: TGTGCCAGCAGTTCTGGGACTAGCGGCACAGATACGCAGTATTTT.

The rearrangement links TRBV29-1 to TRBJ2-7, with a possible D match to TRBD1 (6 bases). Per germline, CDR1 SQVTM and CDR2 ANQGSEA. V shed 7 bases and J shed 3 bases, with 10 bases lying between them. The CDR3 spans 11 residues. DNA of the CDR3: TGCAGCGGCGGACAGAGCTACGAGCAGTACTTC. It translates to CSGGQSYEQYF.

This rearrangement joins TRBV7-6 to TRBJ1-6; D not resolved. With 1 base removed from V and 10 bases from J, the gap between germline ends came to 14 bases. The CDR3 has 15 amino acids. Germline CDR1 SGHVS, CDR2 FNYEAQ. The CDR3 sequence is CASSLETGIASPLHF. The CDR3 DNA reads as TGTGCCAGCAGCTTAGAGACCGGCATAGCATCACCCCTCCACTTT.

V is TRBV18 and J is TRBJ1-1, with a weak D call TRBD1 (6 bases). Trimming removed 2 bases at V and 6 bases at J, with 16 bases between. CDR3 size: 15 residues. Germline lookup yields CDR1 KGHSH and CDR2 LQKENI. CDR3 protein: CASSPIGTKVPEAFF. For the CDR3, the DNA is TGTGCCAGCTCACCAATTGGGACAAAAGTCCCTGAAGCTTTCTTT.

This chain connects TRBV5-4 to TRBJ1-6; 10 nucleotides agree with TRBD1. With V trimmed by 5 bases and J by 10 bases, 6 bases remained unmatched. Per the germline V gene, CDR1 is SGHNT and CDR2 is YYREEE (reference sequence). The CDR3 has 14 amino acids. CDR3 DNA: TGTGCCAGCAGATCCGGGACAGGGGACTCACCCCTCCACTTT. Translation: CASRSGTGDSPLHF.

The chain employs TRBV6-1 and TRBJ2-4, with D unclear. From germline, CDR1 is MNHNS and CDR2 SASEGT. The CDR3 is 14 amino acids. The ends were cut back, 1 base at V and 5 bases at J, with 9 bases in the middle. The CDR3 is CASSEDRNENIQYF. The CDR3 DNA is TGTGCCAGCAGTGAAGATAGAAACGAAAACATTCAGTACTTC.

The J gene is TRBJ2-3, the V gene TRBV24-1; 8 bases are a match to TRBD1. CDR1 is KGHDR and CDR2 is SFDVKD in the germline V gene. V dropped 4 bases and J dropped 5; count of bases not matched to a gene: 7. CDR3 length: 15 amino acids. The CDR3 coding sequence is TGTGCCACCAGTGACCGTGGACAGGGTAGAGATACGCAGTATTTT. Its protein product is CATSDRGQGRDTQYF.